A single count supports the clone carrying this TCR beta chain. The table came from immunoSEQ multiplex PCR; TCRdb's copy has only in-frame clones and leaves some out. The sample lists under 20,000 clones; 83% were seen once. The sample originates from a study of OX40 agonist ivuxolimab in advanced cancers. Study overall: Intravenous ivuxolimab at 0.01 to 10 mg/kg was given to patients every 2 weeks.

With 7 bases removed from V and 3 bases from J, the gap between germline ends came to 7 bases. This CDR3 is built from 12 residues. CDR1 is MDHEN, CDR2 SYDVKM, per germline. Material: CD4+ or CD8+ T cells sorted from blood, obtained in a trial of the OX40 agonist ivuxolimab. The gene calls are TRBV28 and TRBJ1-5; D is uncertain. The source of this sequence is an adult with an advanced solid tumor such as melanoma, head and neck, liver or kidney cancer. CDR3 coding DNA: TGTGCCAGCACCCCCACCAATCAGCCCCAGCATTTT. It is translated as CASTPTNQPQHF.